These 14 T cell receptor beta chains were sequenced from one sample in a study of OX40 agonist ivuxolimab in advanced cancers. The data were produced by immunoSEQ multiplex PCR, yet TCRdb's version contains in-frame clones alone and is incomplete. This table holds approximately 20,000 clones, around 84% found once. Material: CD4+ or CD8+ T cells sorted from blood, obtained in a trial of the OX40 agonist ivuxolimab. The receptors were gathered from an adult with an advanced solid tumor such as melanoma, head and neck, liver or kidney cancer.

The chain employs TRBV15 and TRBJ1-4; the D gene is possibly TRBD1 (6 bases). V was trimmed by 1 base and J by 7 bases, leaving 10 bases between them. CDR3 length equals 14 residues. CDR1 is LNHNV and CDR2 is YYDKDF in the germline V gene (reference sequence). CDR3 coding DNA: TGTGCCACCAGCAGAGTCAGGGGAGGTGAAAAACTGTTTTTT. Amino acids: CATSRVRGGEKLFF.

The chain recombines TRBV28 with TRBJ2-7; 9 bases are a match to TRBD1. Unmatched junction bases numbered 6, after V lost 6 bases and J lost 6 bases. Germline V gives CDR1 MDHEN, CDR2 SYDVKM. The CDR3 totals 13 residues. The CDR3 nucleotides are TGTGCCAGCAGCCCCGGGACAGGGCCCGAGCAGTACTTC. It specifies CASSPGTGPEQYF.

The V call is TRBV27, the J call TRBJ2-3, with a possible D match to TRBD2 (7 bases). The CDR3 is made up of 14 amino acids. Deletions cut 11 bases from V and 6 bases from J, with 21 bases between. In germline, CDR1 is MNHEY, CDR2 SMNVEV (reference sequence). In nucleotides, the CDR3 is TGTGCCTGCGGGGGCGGGGCCCTGGTGGATACGCAGTATTTT. As protein: CACGGGALVDTQYF.

The chain recombines TRBV6-4 with TRBJ1-2, with a possible D match to TRBD1 (5 bases). V was trimmed by 1 base and J by 8 bases, leaving 11 bases between them. Germline values: CDR1 MRHNA, CDR2 SNTAGT. The CDR3 spans 13 residues. The CDR3 loop is CASSDYGTDGYTF. CDR3 nucleotides: TGTGCCAGCAGTGACTACGGGACGGACGGCTACACCTTC.

V is TRBV19 and J is TRBJ1-6, with 7 bases aligning to TRBD1. The CDR3 totals 13 residues. Losses at the gene ends were 6 bases for V and 7 bases for J; bases not matched to a gene: 3. The germline CDR1 and CDR2 sequences are LNHDA and SQIVND (reference sequence). CDR3 in amino acids: CASRDRRNSPLHF. CDR3 nucleotide sequence: TGTGCCAGTAGGGACAGGAGGAATTCACCCCTCCACTTT.

This clone was observed a single time. The genes are TRBV19 and TRBJ2-3, with 9 positions matching TRBD2. CDR3 size: 15 residues. V lost 1 base and J lost 1; bases outside the gene matches: 0. Germline CDR1 reads LNHDA; CDR2 reads SQIVND (reference sequence). In DNA form, the CDR3 reads TGTGCCAGTAGTATAGGACTAGCGGGCACAGATACGCAGTATTTT. It is translated as CASSIGLAGTDTQYF. Drawing the rest from reference TRBV19 and TRBJ2-3, the complete variable domain is DGGITQSPKYLFRKEGQNVTLSCEQNLNHDAMYWYRQDPGQGLRLIYYSQIVNDFQKGDIAEGYSVSREKKESFPLTVTSAQKNPTAFYLCASSIGLAGTDTQYFGPGTRLTVL.

The rearrangement links TRBV9 to TRBJ1-1, with D perhaps TRBD1 (6 bases). The ends were cut back, 4 bases at V and 1 base at J, with 11 bases in the middle. The germline V gene encodes CDR1 SGDLS and CDR2 YYNGEE. The CDR3 contains 14 residues. The CDR3 nucleotides are TGTGCCAGCAGCAATCAGGGGCAGAACACTGAAGCTTTCTTT. As protein: CASSNQGQNTEAFF.

This chain uses TRBV6-5 with TRBJ1-1; 9 nucleotides line up with TRBD1. V lost 4 bases to trimming and J lost 11 bases; unmatched junction nucleotides: 11. The length of the CDR3 is 14 residues. Per germline, CDR1 MNHEY and CDR2 SVGAGI. The CDR3 protein is CASSSRDRDQRAFF. The CDR3, as DNA: TGTGCCAGCAGTTCCCGGGACAGGGACCAACGGGCTTTCTTT.

This chain joins TRBV4-3 and TRBJ1-4; D is possibly TRBD1 (5 bases). Between the trimmed V and J ends, which lost 0 bases and 10 bases, there was a span of 15 bases. The CDR3 runs 15 residues. Germline-derived CDR1 and CDR2 are LGHNA and YSLEER. The DNA for the CDR3 is TGCGCCAGCAGCCAAGAGGGCAGGGCTGGCGGAAAACTGTTTTTT. Its translation: CASSQEGRAGGKLFF.

The rearrangement joins TRBV6-4 to TRBJ2-3, with D possibly being TRBD2 (5 bases). Germline values: CDR1 MRHNA, CDR2 SNTAGT. CDR3 size: 14 residues. V was cut by 3 bases and J by 0 bases, with 7 bases left in between. CDR3 loop: CASSERGSTDTQYF. In nucleotides, the CDR3 is TGTGCCAGCAGTGAACGAGGGAGCACAGATACGCAGTATTTT.

The sample holds one count of this clone. This rearrangement joins TRBV5-1 to TRBJ1-6; D gene ambiguous. With 2 bases removed from V and 5 bases from J, the gap between germline ends came to 8 bases. This CDR3 spans 14 amino acids. Germline V gives CDR1 SGHRS, CDR2 YFSETQ. The DNA of the CDR3 is TGCGCCAGCAGCTTAGAACACGATAATTCACCCCTCCACTTT. Its protein is CASSLEHDNSPLHF.

V is TRBV7-2 and J is TRBJ1-2; D ambiguous. The V gene's germline CDR1 is SGHTA and CDR2 FQGNSA. The ends were cut back, 1 base at V and 8 bases at J, with 14 bases in the middle. The CDR3 has 14 residues. The CDR3 here is CASSLGGFLGGYTF. The CDR3 DNA follows: TGTGCCAGCAGCTTAGGCGGTTTCTTAGGAGGCTACACCTTC.

Written as DNA, the CDR3 is TGTGCCAGCAGCCCCCTAGCGGGGGCTTACAATGAGCAGTTCTTC. It codes for CASSPLAGAYNEQFF. V gene TRBV7-9 combines with J gene TRBJ2-1; TRBD2 aligns across 10 bases. The J segment lost 4 bases and the V segment lost 5 bases, leaving 5 bases of the junction unmatched. The CDR3 consists of 15 residues. Germline loops: CDR1 SEHNR, CDR2 FQNEAQ (reference sequence).

V usage is TRBV5-1 and J usage is TRBJ2-3; 7 bases are shared with TRBD2. CDR1 is SGHRS, CDR2 YFSETQ, per germline. The V segment lost 6 bases and the J segment 2 bases; nucleotides outside the gene matches: 6. This CDR3 region has 14 residues. Here the CDR3 reads CASTWTRPTDTQYF. As DNA, the CDR3 is TGCGCCAGCACCTGGACTAGACCCACAGATACGCAGTATTTT.